Shown below are 6 T cell receptor beta chains from a single sample sequenced in a study of T cells after posttransplantation cyclophosphamide. Data came from immunoSEQ multiplex PCR; TCRdb stores just in-frame clones and leaves some out. The sample shows approximately 39,000 clones, none of them appearing just once. The sequencing input was PBMCs. Receptors were obtained from a man between 50 and 59 years old in good health, CMV-negative, and a related stem cell transplant donor.

In this sample, this clone turned up many times. The rearrangement joins TRBV19 to TRBJ1-5, with TRBD1 as a possible D gene (5 bases). CDR1 is LNHDA, CDR2 SQIVND, per germline (reference sequence). The CDR3 is made up of 13 amino acids. Trimming stripped 7 bases from V and 5 bases from J, with 12 bases between. The CDR3 reads CASTGAGYQPQHF. The CDR3 nucleotides read TGTGCCAGTACAGGTGCAGGGTATCAGCCCCAGCATTTT. The entire variable domain, with the rest obtained from reference TRBV19 and TRBJ1-5, is as follows: DGGITQSPKYLFRKEGQNVTLSCEQNLNHDAMYWYRQDPGQGLRLIYYSQIVNDFQKGDIAEGYSVSREKKESFPLTVTSAQKNPTAFYLCASTGAGYQPQHFGDGTRLSIL.

This clone was detected a few times. The chain's CDR3 is CASSLAGQGGEQYF. The CDR3 DNA follows: TGTGCCAGCAGCTTAGCGGGACAGGGGGGCGAGCAGTACTTC. The V and J genes are TRBV7-9 and TRBJ2-5, with 11 bases identical to TRBD1. The DNA end is more similar to TRBJ2-7, so the J call may be wrong. CDR1 and CDR2 from the germline V gene are SEHNR and FQNEAQ (reference sequence). The CDR3 runs to 14 residues.

The rearrangement uses TRBV19 and TRBJ2-6; 8 bases agree with TRBD2. The CDR3 covers 18 residues. The germline gives CDR1 LNHDA, CDR2 SQIVND (reference sequence). With 4 bases clipped from V and 3 bases from J, the junction kept 11 bases outside the gene matches. The CDR3 is CASSTSGAGAFGANVLTF. As DNA, the CDR3 is TGTGCCAGTAGTACCTCTGGAGCGGGAGCATTTGGGGCCAACGTCCTGACTTTC. Full variable domain (missing parts from reference TRBV19 and TRBJ2-6): DGGITQSPKYLFRKEGQNVTLSCEQNLNHDAMYWYRQDPGQGLRLIYYSQIVNDFQKGDIAEGYSVSREKKESFPLTVTSAQKNPTAFYLCASSTSGAGAFGANVLTFGAGSRLTVL.

This clone was observed many times. The V call is TRBV4-1, the J call TRBJ2-2; D is possibly TRBD1 (5 bases). CDR3 length: 16 residues. Trimming pared 3 bases from V and 1 base from J, leaving 12 bases between. From germline, CDR1 is MGHRA and CDR2 YSYEKL. The CDR3 nucleotides read TGCGCCAGCAGCCACCCCTACACAGGGAACACCGGGGAGCTGTTTTTT. Encoded protein: CASSHPYTGNTGELFF.

This clone was observed many times. The chain employs TRBV4-1 and TRBJ1-2; the D is unclear. Germline V gene data show CDR1 as MGHRA and CDR2 as YSYEKL. V was shortened by 3 bases and J by 4 bases, with 12 bases between the two germline ends. This CDR3 region has 14 residues. Here the CDR3 reads CASSHRPGSYGYTF. The CDR3 DNA follows: TGCGCCAGCAGCCACCGTCCAGGAAGCTATGGCTACACCTTC.

DNA of the CDR3: TGTGCCAGCAGCTCGGGACAGACAACCTCTGGAAACACCATATATTTT. Encoded protein: CASSSGQTTSGNTIYF. The chain employs TRBV5-8 and TRBJ1-3; 7 bases line up with TRBD1. J lost 0 bases, V lost 3 bases, and 6 bases had no gene match. Germline CDR1 is SGHTS and CDR2 is YDEGEE. The CDR3 runs to 16 residues.